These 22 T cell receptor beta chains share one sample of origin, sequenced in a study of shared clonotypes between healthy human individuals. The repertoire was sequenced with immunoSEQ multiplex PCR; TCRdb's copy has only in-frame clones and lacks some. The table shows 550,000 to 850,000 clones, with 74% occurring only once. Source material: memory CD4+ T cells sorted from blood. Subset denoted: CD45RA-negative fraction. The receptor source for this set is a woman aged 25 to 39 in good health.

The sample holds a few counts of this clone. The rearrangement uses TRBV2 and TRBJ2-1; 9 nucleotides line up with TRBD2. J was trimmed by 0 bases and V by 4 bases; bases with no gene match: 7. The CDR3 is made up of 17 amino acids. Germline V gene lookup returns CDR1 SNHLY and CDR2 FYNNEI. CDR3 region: CASSVTSGISSYNEQFF. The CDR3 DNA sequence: TGTGCCAGCAGTGTGACTAGCGGTATCAGCTCCTACAATGAGCAGTTCTTC. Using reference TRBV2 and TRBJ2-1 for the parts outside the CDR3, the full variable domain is EPEVTQTPSHQVTQMGQEVILRCVPISNHLYFYWYRQILGQKVEFLVSFYNNEISEKSEIFDDQFSVERPDGSNFTLKIRSTKLEDSAMYFCASSVTSGISSYNEQFFGPGTRLTVL.

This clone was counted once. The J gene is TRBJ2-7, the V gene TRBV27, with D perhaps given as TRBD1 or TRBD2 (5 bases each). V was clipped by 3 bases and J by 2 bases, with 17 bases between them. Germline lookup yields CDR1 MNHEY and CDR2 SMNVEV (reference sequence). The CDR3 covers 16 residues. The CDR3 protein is CASSFRPGTVTYEQYF. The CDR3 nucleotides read TGTGCCAGCAGTTTTCGTCCCGGGACGGTGACCTACGAGCAGTACTTC.

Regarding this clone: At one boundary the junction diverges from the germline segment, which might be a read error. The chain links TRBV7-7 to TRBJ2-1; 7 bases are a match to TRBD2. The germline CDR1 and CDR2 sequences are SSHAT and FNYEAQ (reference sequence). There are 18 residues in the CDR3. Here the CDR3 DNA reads TGTGCCAGCAGCTTAGGAGTTGATGCGCGGGGAGGGTACAGTGAGCAGTTCTTC. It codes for CASSLGVDARGGYSEQFF.

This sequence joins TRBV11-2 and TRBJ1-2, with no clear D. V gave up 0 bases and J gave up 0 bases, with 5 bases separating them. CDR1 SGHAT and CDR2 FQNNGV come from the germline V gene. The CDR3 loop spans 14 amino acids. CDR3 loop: CASSLDSANYGYTF. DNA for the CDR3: TGTGCCAGCAGCTTAGACTCAGCTAACTATGGCTACACCTTC.

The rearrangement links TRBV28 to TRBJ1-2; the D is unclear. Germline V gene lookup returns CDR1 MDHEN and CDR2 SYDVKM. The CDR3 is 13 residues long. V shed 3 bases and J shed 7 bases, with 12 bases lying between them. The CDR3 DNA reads TGTGCCAGCAGTTTTTTGGGAGTTGGTGGCTACACCTTC. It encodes CASSFLGVGGYTF.

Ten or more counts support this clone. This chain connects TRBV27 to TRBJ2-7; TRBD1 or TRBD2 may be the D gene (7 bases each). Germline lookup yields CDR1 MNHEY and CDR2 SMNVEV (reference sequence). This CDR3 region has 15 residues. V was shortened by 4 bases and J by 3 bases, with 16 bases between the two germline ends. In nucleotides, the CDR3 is TGTGCCAGCAGTTCGGGGGGAACAGGGGTCTACGAGCAGTACTTC. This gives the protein CASSSGGTGVYEQYF.

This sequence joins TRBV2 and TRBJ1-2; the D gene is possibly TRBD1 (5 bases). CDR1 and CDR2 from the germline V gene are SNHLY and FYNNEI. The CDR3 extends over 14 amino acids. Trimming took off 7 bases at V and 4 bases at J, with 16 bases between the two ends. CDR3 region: CASIEGRKGYGYTF. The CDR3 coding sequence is TGTGCCAGCATAGAGGGGCGGAAGGGCTATGGCTACACCTTC.

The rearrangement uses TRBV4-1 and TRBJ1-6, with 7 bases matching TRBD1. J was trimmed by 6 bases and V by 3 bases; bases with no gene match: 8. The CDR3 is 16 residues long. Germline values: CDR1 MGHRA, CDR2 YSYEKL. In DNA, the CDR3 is TGCGCCAGCAGCCAGCTCATCAGGGGGATTAATTCACCCCTCCACTTT. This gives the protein CASSQLIRGINSPLHF.

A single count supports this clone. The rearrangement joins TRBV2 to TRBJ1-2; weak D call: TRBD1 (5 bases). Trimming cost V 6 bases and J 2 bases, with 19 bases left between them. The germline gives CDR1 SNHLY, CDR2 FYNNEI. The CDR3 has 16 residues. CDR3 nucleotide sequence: TGTGCCAGCAGGGGGGGAATCTTAACAGTAAACTATGGCTACACCTTC. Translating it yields CASRGGILTVNYGYTF.

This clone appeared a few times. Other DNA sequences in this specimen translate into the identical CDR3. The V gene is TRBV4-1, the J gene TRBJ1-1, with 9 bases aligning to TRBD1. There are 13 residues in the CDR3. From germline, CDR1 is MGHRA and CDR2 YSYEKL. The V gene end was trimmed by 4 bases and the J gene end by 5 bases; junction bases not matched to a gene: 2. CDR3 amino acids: CASSLTGGTEAFF. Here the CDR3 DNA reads TGCGCCAGCAGCCTGACAGGGGGGACTGAAGCTTTCTTT.

As DNA, the CDR3 is TGTGCCAGTAGTATGCACAGGTCTAGCAATCAGCCCCAGCATTTT. Translating gives CASSMHRSSNQPQHF. The chain links TRBV19 to TRBJ1-5, with D possibly TRBD1 on 5 matching bases. Deletions cut 3 bases from V and 0 bases from J, with 9 bases between. Germline CDR1 and CDR2: LNHDA and SQIVND (reference sequence). The CDR3 runs 15 residues.

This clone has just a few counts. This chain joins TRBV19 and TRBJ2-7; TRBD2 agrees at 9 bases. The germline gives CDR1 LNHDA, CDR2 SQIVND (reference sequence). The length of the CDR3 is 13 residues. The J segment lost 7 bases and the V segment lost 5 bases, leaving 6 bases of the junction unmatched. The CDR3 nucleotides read TGTGCCAGTAGTTCGGGACTAGCATGGGAGCAGTACTTC. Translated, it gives CASSSGLAWEQYF.

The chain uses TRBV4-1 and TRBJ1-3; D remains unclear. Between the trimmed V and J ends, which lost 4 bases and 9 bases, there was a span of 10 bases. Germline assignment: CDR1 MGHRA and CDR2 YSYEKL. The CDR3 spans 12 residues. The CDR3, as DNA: TGCGCCAGCAGCCGGGCCCGGGGCACCATATATTTT. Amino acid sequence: CASSRARGTIYF.

The chain's CDR3 is CAWSEGAAKLFF. In DNA form, the CDR3 reads TGTGCCTGGAGTGAGGGGGCGGCAAAACTGTTTTTT. The gene calls are TRBV30 and TRBJ1-4; 7 nucleotides agree with TRBD1. The J segment lost 10 bases and the V segment lost 1 base, leaving 3 bases of the junction unmatched. This CDR3 is 12 amino acids long. The germline V gene has CDR1 GTSNPN and CDR2 SVGIG (reference sequence).

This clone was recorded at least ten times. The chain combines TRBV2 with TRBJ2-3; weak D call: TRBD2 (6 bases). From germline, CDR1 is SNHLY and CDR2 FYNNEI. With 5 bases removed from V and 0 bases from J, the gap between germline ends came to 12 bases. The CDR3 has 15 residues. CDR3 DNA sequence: TGTGCCAGCAGTCGGGACTTTCCTAGCACAGATACGCAGTATTTT. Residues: CASSRDFPSTDTQYF.

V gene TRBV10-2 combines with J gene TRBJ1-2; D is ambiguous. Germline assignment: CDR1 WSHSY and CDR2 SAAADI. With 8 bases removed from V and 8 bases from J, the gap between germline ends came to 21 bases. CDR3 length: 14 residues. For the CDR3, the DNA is TGCGCCAGCTCAACAACGGGTTTCCGCTTAGGCTACACCTTC. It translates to CASSTTGFRLGYTF.

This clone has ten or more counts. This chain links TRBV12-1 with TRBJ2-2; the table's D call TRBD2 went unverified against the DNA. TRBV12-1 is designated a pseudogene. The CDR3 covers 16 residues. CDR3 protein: CASSLKAGGNTGELFF. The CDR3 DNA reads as TGTGCCAGCAGCCTGAAAGCGGGAGGGAACACCGGGGAGCTGTTTTTT.

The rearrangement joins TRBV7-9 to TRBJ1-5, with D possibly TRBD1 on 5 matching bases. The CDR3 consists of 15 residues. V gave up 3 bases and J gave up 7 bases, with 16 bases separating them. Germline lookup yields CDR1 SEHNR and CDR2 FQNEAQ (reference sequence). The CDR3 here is CASSFDSLGTQPQHF. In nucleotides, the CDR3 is TGTGCCAGCAGCTTCGACTCGTTGGGGACCCAGCCCCAGCATTTT.

The CDR3 DNA is TGTGCCAGCAGCTTGGATTTGACTAGTTCCTACGAGCAGTACTTC. Protein sequence: CASSLDLTSSYEQYF. The gene calls are TRBV5-4 and TRBJ2-7, with D possibly TRBD2 on 6 matching bases. Deletions cut 0 bases from V and 1 base from J, with 11 bases between. The CDR3 has 15 residues. Germline CDR1 and CDR2: SGHNT and YYREEE (reference sequence).

CDR3 amino acids: CASSRNGQMNTEAFF. For the CDR3, the DNA is TGTGCCAGTAGCCGAAACGGACAGATGAACACTGAAGCTTTCTTT. The chain is built from TRBV19 and TRBJ1-1; tentative D call: TRBD1 (6 bases). The CDR3 covers 15 residues. Deletions cut 6 bases from V and 0 bases from J, with 14 bases between. The germline gives CDR1 LNHDA, CDR2 SQIVND (reference sequence).

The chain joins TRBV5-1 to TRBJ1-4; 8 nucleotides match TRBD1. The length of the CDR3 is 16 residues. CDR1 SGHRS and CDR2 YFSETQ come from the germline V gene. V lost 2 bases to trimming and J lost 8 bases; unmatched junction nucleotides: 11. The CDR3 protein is CASSFSTGEGGEKLFF. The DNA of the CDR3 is TGCGCCAGCAGCTTCTCGACAGGGGAAGGGGGAGAAAAACTGTTTTTT.

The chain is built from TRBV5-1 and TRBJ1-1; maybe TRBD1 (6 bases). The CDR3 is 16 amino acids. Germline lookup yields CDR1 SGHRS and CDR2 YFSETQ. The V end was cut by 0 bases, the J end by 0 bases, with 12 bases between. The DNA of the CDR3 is TGCGCCAGCAGCTTGGTTGCAGGGGTCATGAACACTGAAGCTTTCTTT. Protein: CASSLVAGVMNTEAFF.